This T cell receptor (beta chain) appears in the sequencing data of a study of early T cells in non-severe SARS-CoV-2 infection. Turning to the study itself: The chains were unpaired, and the sequenced material was bulk RNA from unsorted whole blood.

This clonotype came up a few times. What it recognizes is unknown. Compared with germline, one end of the junction differs, possibly owing to a read error. Germline V gene lookup returns CDR1 DFQATT and CDR2 SNEGSKA (reference sequence). The CDR3 is 18 residues long. Individual cDNA molecules were tagged with unique molecular identifiers. TCRdb independently ran MiXCR on the 5' RACE reads; one entry per CDR3 protein. Found here are 75,000 to 90,000 distinct CDR3 sequences, more than 5% of them singletons; the top ten hold just under 8%. General study results and limits: A preference for anti-spike CD8 responses marked VDJdb matching, which missed private and CD4 specificities.

Specimen: whole blood. The chain employs TRBV20-1 and TRBJ2-1; 9 bases map to TRBD2. This sequence originates from an adult who was a healthcare worker with PCR-confirmed SARS-CoV-2 infection or an uninfected control (not recorded which). The CDR3 nucleotides are TGCAGTGCCAGAGATTCCCGTGGGGGACTAGCTCAGGTCTATGAGCAGTTCTTC. Its protein product is CSARDSRGGLAQVYEQFF.